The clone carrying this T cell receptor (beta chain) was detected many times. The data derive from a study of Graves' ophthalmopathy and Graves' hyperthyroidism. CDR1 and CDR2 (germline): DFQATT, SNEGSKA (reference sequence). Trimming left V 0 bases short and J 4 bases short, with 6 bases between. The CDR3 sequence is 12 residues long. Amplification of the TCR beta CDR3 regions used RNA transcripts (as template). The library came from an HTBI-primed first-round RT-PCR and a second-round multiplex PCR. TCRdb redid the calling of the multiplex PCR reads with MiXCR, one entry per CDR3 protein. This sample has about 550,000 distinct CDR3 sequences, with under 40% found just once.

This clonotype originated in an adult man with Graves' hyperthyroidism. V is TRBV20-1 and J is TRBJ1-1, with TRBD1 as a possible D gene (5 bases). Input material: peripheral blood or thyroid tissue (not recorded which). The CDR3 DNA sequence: TGCAGTGCTAGAGAAGGGGTCACTGAAGCTTTCTTT. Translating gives CSAREGVTEAFF.